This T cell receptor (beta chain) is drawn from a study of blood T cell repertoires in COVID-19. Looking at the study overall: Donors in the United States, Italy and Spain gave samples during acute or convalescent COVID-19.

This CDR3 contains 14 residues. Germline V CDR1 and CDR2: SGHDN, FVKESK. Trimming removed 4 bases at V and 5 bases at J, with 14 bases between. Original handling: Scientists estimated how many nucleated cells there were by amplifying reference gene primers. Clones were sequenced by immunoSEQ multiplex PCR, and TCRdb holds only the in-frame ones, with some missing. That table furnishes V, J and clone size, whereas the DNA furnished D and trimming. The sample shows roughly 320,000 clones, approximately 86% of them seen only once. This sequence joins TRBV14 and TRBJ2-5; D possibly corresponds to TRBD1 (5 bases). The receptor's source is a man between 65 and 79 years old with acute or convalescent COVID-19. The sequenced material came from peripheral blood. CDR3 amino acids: CASSPFTAGETQYF. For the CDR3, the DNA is TGTGCCAGCAGCCCATTCACCGCAGGGGAGACCCAGTACTTC.